Below, 20 T cell receptor beta chains from the same sample are listed, as sequenced in a study of CD8+ T cells in alopecia areata. Sequencing used cDNA as its template, made by extracting RNA and reverse transcribing it. Data came from immunoSEQ multiplex PCR; TCRdb stores just in-frame clones and leaves some out. The sample carries some 200,000 clones, 55% to 70% recorded once. Stated treatment: oral pan-JAK inhibitor, 5-10 mg twice daily. Sequenced here: CD4+ T cells sorted from blood, sampled at week 4, from a patient treated with tofacitinib. These receptors came from a human donor with alopecia areata.

This clone was recorded a few times. V gene TRBV29-1 combines with J gene TRBJ2-7, with a weak D call TRBD1 (6 bases). Between the trimmed V and J ends, which lost 4 bases and 0 bases, there was a span of 13 bases. The CDR3 is 14 amino acids. The germline V gene has CDR1 SQVTM and CDR2 ANQGSEA. The CDR3 DNA reads as TGCAGCGTTGGGGGGACACTCAGCTCCTACGAGCAGTACTTC. Translation gives CSVGGTLSSYEQYF.

V usage is TRBV7-7 and J usage is TRBJ2-5; unclear D gene. This CDR3 has 11 amino acids. Germline CDR1 reads SSHAT; CDR2 reads FNYEAQ (reference sequence). The DNA for the CDR3 is TGTGCTAGCCCCCGAGGAGAGACCCAGTACTTC. Its translation is CASPRGETQYF.

This clone occurred a few times. DNA of the CDR3: TGCGCCAGCAGTACCGGGACAGGGCCATTTCGGCCCCAGCATTTT. It encodes CASSTGTGPFRPQHF. V gene TRBV23-1 combines with J gene TRBJ1-5; 9 bases are a match to TRBD1. TRBV23-1 has ORF status, its function being uncertain. The length of the CDR3 is 15 residues. Trimming at V came to 5 bases and at J to 9 bases, leaving 11 bases not matched to a gene.

This clone showed up just a few times. The V call is TRBV5-5, the J call TRBJ1-3; TRBD1 matches 7 bases. CDR1 and CDR2 from the germline V gene are SGHKS and YYEKEE (reference sequence). The V and J ends lost 4 bases and 0 bases, in that order; junction bases with no gene match: 4. The CDR3 extends over 15 amino acids. The CDR3 DNA follows: TGTGCCAGCAGCAAGGACAGGAACTCTGGAAACACCATATATTTT. It specifies CASSKDRNSGNTIYF.

This sequence joins TRBV30 and TRBJ1-4; D ambiguous. The germline gives CDR1 GTSNPN, CDR2 SVGIG (reference sequence). CDR3 size: 13 residues. Trimming took 3 bases from V and 4 from J, leaving 9 bases between them. The CDR3, as DNA: TGTGCCTGGAGAGTGCAACTTAATGAAAAACTGTTTTTT. It specifies CAWRVQLNEKLFF.

The table lists this clone with a few counts. A much bigger clone sits one base away, suggesting this may be a read error. V is TRBV5-6 and J is TRBJ2-3; D unresolved. The germline CDR1 and CDR2 sequences are SGHDT and YYEEEE. V was shortened by 0 bases and J by 3 bases, with 2 bases between the two germline ends. The CDR3 runs 12 residues. The CDR3 loop is CASSLDTDTQYF. Here the CDR3 DNA reads TGTGCCAGCAGCTTGGATACAGATACGCAGTATTTT.

The gene calls are TRBV4-3 and TRBJ2-7, with D maybe TRBD1 (6 bases). The V end was cut by 0 bases, the J end by 0 bases, with 12 bases between. CDR3 size: 16 residues. Germline V CDR1 and CDR2: LGHNA, YSLEER. CDR3 sequence reads: CASSQDIRTASYEQYF. In nucleotides, the CDR3 is TGCGCCAGCAGCCAAGATATCAGGACAGCCTCCTACGAGCAGTACTTC.

J is TRBJ2-3 and V is TRBV5-1; D not certain. Between the trimmed V and J ends, which lost 0 bases and 0 bases, there was a span of 11 bases. The CDR3 length is 16 residues. CDR1 is SGHRS, CDR2 YFSETQ, per germline. The CDR3 reads CASSLEGRSSTDTQYF. Written as DNA, the CDR3 is TGCGCCAGCAGCTTGGAGGGCAGATCTAGCACAGATACGCAGTATTTT.

The V call is TRBV29-1, the J call TRBJ2-7; TRBD2 is a possible D gene (5 bases). The CDR3 is 12 amino acids. The germline V gene has CDR1 SQVTM and CDR2 ANQGSEA. V lost 4 bases and J lost 4, with 11 bases in between. The CDR3 nucleotides are TGCAGCGTTGGGGTAGGCGGGTACGAGCAGTACTTC. Translating it yields CSVGVGGYEQYF.

Written as DNA, the CDR3 is TGCGCCAGCAGCTTGGGTCTTGGGGCTTTCTTT. Amino acid sequence: CASSLGLGAFF. This chain uses TRBV5-1 with TRBJ1-1; D gene ambiguous. The CDR3 is made up of 11 amino acids. V gave up 0 bases and J gave up 11 bases, with 8 bases separating them. Looked up from germline, CDR1 is SGHRS and CDR2 is YFSETQ. Filled out from reference TRBV5-1 and TRBJ1-1, the complete variable domain reads KAGVTQTPRYLIKTRGQQVTLSCSPISGHRSVSWYQQTPGQGLQFLFEYFSETQRNKGNFPGRFSGRQFSNSRSEMNVSTLELGDSALYLCASSLGLGAFFGQGTRLTVV.

The V and J genes are TRBV6-5 and TRBJ2-5, with D unresolved. From germline, CDR1 is MNHEY and CDR2 SVGAGI. There are 11 residues in the CDR3. The V end lost 0 bases, the J end lost 7 bases, and 3 bases lay between the germline ends. The CDR3 DNA sequence: TGTGCCAGCAGTTACTCCGGGACCCAGTACTTC. Translated, it gives CASSYSGTQYF.

This clone was picked up a small number of times. V gene TRBV4-2 combines with J gene TRBJ2-7; 10 bases are shared with TRBD1. CDR1 is LGHNA and CDR2 is YNFKEQ in the germline V gene. This CDR3 region has 15 residues. V trimming: 4 bases; J trimming: 6 bases; junction bases outside the gene matches: 9. The CDR3 protein is CASSPLTGGPTEQYF. As DNA, the CDR3 is TGTGCCAGCAGCCCGTTGACAGGGGGCCCGACCGAGCAGTACTTC.

This clone came up once. This CDR3 is also generated by other DNA sequences in the sample. The rearrangement links TRBV29-1 to TRBJ1-2; 8 nucleotides agree with TRBD1. Germline V gene lookup returns CDR1 SQVTM and CDR2 ANQGSEA. After removal of 6 bases from V and 4 bases from J, the junction contained 4 bases not matched to a gene. This CDR3 has 12 residues. CDR3 region: CSVAGTGYGYTF. CDR3 nucleotide sequence: TGCAGCGTCGCCGGGACAGGCTATGGCTACACCTTC.

The chain uses TRBV4-2 and TRBJ2-7, with TRBD2 identical over 10 bases. V gave up 2 bases and J gave up 3 bases; unmatched junction bases: 19. CDR1 and CDR2 from the germline V gene are LGHNA and YNFKEQ. The CDR3 spans 20 residues. The CDR3 spells CASSQIRQGGLAGAIYEQYF. The DNA of the CDR3 is TGTGCCAGCAGCCAAATTCGTCAGGGCGGCCTAGCGGGGGCAATCTACGAGCAGTACTTC.

V is TRBV5-1 and J is TRBJ2-5; D gene unclear. The CDR3 extends over 16 amino acids. Looked up from germline, CDR1 is SGHRS and CDR2 is YFSETQ. The V end was cut by 3 bases, the J end by 2 bases, with 17 bases between. DNA of the CDR3: TGCGCCAGCAGCTCTGCTAGACAAAGTCTGCAAGAGACCCAGTACTTC. Encoded protein: CASSSARQSLQETQYF.

The genes are TRBV7-2 and TRBJ2-7; D is ambiguous. With 5 bases removed from V and 3 bases from J, the gap between germline ends came to 23 bases. The germline CDR1 and CDR2 sequences are SGHTA and FQGNSA. This CDR3 has 17 amino acids. The CDR3 DNA follows: TGTGCCAGCAGCCCCCAAGTATGGGCAGGACGCCGCTACGAGCAGTACTTC. As protein: CASSPQVWAGRRYEQYF.

The genes are TRBV30 and TRBJ2-7, with 8 bases aligning to TRBD1. With 4 bases clipped from V and 12 bases from J, the junction kept 8 bases outside the gene matches. CDR1 is GTSNPN and CDR2 is SVGIG in the germline V gene (reference sequence). This CDR3 is built from 11 residues. The CDR3: CAWTDRGSPYF. In DNA, the CDR3 is TGTGCCTGGACCGACAGGGGCTCGCCGTACTTC.

The genes are TRBV29-1 and TRBJ1-1; the match to TRBD1 covers 9 bases. The CDR3 spans 13 residues. CDR1 SQVTM and CDR2 ANQGSEA come from the germline V gene. With V trimmed by 6 bases and J by 6 bases, 8 bases remained unmatched. DNA for the CDR3: TGCAGCGTCCGCCGGACAGGGGTTTCTGAAGCTTTCTTT. Translation: CSVRRTGVSEAFF.

In its sample, this clone was seen a few times. The rearrangement joins TRBV2 to TRBJ1-6; the D gene is possibly TRBD1 (5 bases). The V end lost 3 bases, the J end lost 10 bases, and 16 bases lay between the germline ends. Germline assignment: CDR1 SNHLY and CDR2 FYNNEI. CDR3 length: 15 amino acids. CDR3 in DNA: TGTGCCAGCAGTGAGGAGGGACCCTCAGGGTCACCCCTCCACTTT. Protein product: CASSEEGPSGSPLHF.

This chain joins TRBV4-3 and TRBJ1-2, with D unresolved. Germline V gene lookup returns CDR1 LGHNA and CDR2 YSLEER. V was pared by 0 bases and J by 1 base, with 6 bases between. There are 14 residues in the CDR3. For the CDR3, the DNA is TGCGCCAGCAGCCAAGATTCAGTTAACTATGGCTACACCTTC. It encodes CASSQDSVNYGYTF.